Described below is a single TCR beta chain sequence and its context. Germline CDR1 SGHNT, CDR2 YYREEE (reference sequence). V dropped 1 base and J dropped 5 bases, with 10 bases sitting between them. The CDR3 consists of 14 residues. The source of the sample is a study of blood T cell repertoires in COVID-19. Study-wide context: COVID-19 samples, acute and convalescent, were from the United States, Italy and Spain. PBMCs, B-cell-depleted T cells, or T cells were the source of the cDNA or gDNA that made up the material.

Authors' methods: Cell counts per sample came from amplifying reference gene primers. Generated by immunoSEQ multiplex PCR, the TCRdb table keeps only in-frame clones and is missing some. That table is the source of V, J and clone size, and D and trimming were worked out from the DNA. Of a few hundred thousand clones detected, about 87% appear once; the ten largest clones hold approximately 6.2%. The sequencing input was peripheral blood. This TCR was recovered from a man aged 55-75 years who had recovered from COVID-19. The gene calls are TRBV5-4 and TRBJ2-1, with D possibly matching TRBD1 (6 bases). In DNA form, the CDR3 reads TGTGCCAGCAGCTTGACTTGGACAGACAATGAGCAGTTCTTC. Protein: CASSLTWTDNEQFF.